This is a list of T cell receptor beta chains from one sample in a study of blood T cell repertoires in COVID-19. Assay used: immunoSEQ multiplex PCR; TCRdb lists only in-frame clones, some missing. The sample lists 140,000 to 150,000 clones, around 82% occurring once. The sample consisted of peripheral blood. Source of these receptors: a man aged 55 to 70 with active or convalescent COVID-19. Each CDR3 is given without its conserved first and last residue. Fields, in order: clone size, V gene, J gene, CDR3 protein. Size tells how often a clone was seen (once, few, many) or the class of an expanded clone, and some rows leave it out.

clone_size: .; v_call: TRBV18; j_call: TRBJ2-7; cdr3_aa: ASSPMSRGASYEQY
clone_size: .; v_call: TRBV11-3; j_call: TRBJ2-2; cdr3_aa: ASSSRVSGELF
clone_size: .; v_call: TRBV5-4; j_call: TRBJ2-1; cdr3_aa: ASSLAGGSGSSYNEQF
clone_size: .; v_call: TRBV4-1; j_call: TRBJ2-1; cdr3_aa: ASSQSPGLEANEQF
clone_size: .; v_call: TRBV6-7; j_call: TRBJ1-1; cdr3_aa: ASSAPRGADTEAF
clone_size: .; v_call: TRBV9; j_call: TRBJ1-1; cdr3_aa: ASSVGVGGHNTEAF
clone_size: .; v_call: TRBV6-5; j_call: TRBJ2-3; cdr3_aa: ASNNRADTQY
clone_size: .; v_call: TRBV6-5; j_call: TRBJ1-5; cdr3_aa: ASRLSGGSNQPQH
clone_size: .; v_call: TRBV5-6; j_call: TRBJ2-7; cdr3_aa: ASSRLASSEQY
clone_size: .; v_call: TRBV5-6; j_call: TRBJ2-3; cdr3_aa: ASSRDRVADTQY
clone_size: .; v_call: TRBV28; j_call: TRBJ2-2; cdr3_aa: ASAAPGDGELF
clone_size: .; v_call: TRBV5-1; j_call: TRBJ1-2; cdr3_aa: ASSLREGVHYGYT
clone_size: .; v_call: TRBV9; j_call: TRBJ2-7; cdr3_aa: ASSVAPTGDYEQY
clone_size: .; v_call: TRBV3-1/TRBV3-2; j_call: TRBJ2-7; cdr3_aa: ASSPGFWTYEQY
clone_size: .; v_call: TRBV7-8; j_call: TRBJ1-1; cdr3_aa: ASSSRTGEAEAF
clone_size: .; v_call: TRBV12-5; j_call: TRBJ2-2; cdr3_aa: ASGWADTTVTGELF
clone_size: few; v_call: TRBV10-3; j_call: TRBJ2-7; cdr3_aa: AISAGGYPYEQY
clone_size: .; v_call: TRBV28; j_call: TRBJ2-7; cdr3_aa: ASSTYSGRLDEQY
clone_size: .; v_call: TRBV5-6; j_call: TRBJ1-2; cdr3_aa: ASSPYGGYGYT
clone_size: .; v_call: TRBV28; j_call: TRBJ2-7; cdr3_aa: ASQTSGTYEQY
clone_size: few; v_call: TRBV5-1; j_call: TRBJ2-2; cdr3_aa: ASSPHSGRAAGELF
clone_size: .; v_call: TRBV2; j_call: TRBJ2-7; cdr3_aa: ASSASSYEQY
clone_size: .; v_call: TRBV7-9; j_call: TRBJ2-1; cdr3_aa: ASSSTGTSLNEQF
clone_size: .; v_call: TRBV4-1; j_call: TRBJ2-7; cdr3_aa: ASSQAHWGVSSGESGEQY
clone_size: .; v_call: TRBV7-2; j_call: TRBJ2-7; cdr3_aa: ASSFIASGSSSYEQY
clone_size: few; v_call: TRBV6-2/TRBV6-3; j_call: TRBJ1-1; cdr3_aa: ASRYLTGTGVGNTEAF
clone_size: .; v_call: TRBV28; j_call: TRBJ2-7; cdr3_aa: ASRLPIQGPQGEQY
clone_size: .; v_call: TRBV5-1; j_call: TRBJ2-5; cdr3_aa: ASSPKGAPGETQY
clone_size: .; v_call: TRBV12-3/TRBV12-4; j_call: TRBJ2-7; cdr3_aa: ASRDRGGNEQY